The 29 T cell receptor delta chains below come from one sample, sequenced in a study of human gamma delta and Vdelta1 T cells (dated by TCRdb to the late 2010s). The antigens of these receptors remain unknown. Library construction relied on PCR. Sequencer: Illumina MiSeq. TCRdb processed the public reads again with the CATT caller, after which rows with matching DNA were combined. Across this sample there are fewer than 15,000 delta-chain clones, with less than 60% seen only once. The biggest ten clones account for about 1.6% of the sample. Sequenced material: Vdelta1 gamma-delta T cells from blood grown in culture (DOT cells). The cell subset or site label, read with the paper, signifies: Delta One T cells, in vitro expanded/differentiated Vd1+ gamma-delta T cells. These receptors were collected from a human donor in good health.

The genes are TRDV1 and TRDJ1; D is possibly TRDD2 (6 bases). The CDR3 contains 20 residues. V lost 0 bases and J lost 0, with 23 bases in between. From germline, CDR1 is TSWWSYY and CDR2 QGS. The CDR3 region is CALGELPTSRSYTYTDKLIF. The CDR3 DNA reads TGTGCTCTTGGGGAACTTCCTACGTCGCGGAGCTACACTTACACCGATAAACTCATCTTT.

This chain links TRDV1 with TRDJ1; D uncertain. CDR3 size: 19 residues. Germline lookup yields CDR1 TSWWSYY and CDR2 QGS. The V and J ends lost 1 base and 0 bases respectively, with 21 bases between them. CDR3 sequence (DNA): TGTGCTCTTGGGGAACGCACCACAACAGCCGGACAAAACACCGATAAACTCATCTTT. Its translation: CALGERTTTAGQNTDKLIF.

The genes are TRDV1 and TRDJ1, with 8 bases matching TRDD2. CDR1 and CDR2 from the germline V gene are TSWWSYY and QGS. The CDR3 runs to 20 residues. The junction had 20 bases not matched to a gene; V was cut back by 2 bases and J by 3 bases. CDR3 bases: TGTGCTCTTGGGGAAAGTAAAACGCTTCCTACGCGGAGGGGGGCCGATAAACTCATCTTT. Amino acid sequence: CALGESKTLPTRRGADKLIF.

This clone was counted a few times. The rearrangement links TRDV1 to TRDJ1; 11 bases align to TRDD3. V gave up 3 bases and J gave up 0 bases; unmatched junction bases: 21. This CDR3 comprises 22 residues. The germline V gene has CDR1 TSWWSYY and CDR2 QGS. The CDR3 bases are TGTGCTCTTGGGGACGGTGCCTTCCTACATCCTGGGGGATACTCGTACACCGATAAACTCATCTTT. It is translated as CALGDGAFLHPGGYSYTDKLIF.

The chain is built from TRDV1 and TRDJ1; 11 nucleotides align to TRDD3. This CDR3 comprises 17 residues. From germline, CDR1 is TSWWSYY and CDR2 QGS. The V segment lost 2 bases and the J segment 8 bases; nucleotides outside the gene matches: 13. The CDR3 DNA is TGTGCTCTTGGGGAAAGTTTCTTACTGGGGGATAAGAGGAAACTCATCTTT. Translated: CALGESFLLGDKRKLIF.

This clone is categorized as medium-sized. The chain uses TRDV1 and TRDJ1, with TRDD3 matching 7 bases. The J segment lost 6 bases and the V segment lost 2 bases, leaving 18 bases of the junction unmatched. Germline V lookup: CDR1 TSWWSYY, CDR2 QGS. The CDR3 is 18 amino acids. CDR3 sequence: CALGEYFYKAGDNNKLIF. CDR3 in DNA: TGTGCTCTTGGGGAATATTTCTACAAGGCTGGGGATAACAATAAACTCATCTTT.

This clone appeared a single time. V and J are TRDV1 and TRDJ1, with 8 bases lining up with TRDD3. CDR1 and CDR2 (germline): TSWWSYY, QGS. This CDR3 region has 24 residues. The trim removed 1 base at V and 4 bases at J, leaving 32 bases unmatched. The CDR3 nucleotides read TGTGCTCTTGGGGAACGAGATCTAGGTGGGGGATCACCGTCCCCGCCGTCCCCGCTCGATAAACTCATCTTT. As protein: CALGERDLGGGSPSPPSPLDKLIF.

This chain joins TRDV1 and TRDJ1; 10 bases map to TRDD3. The CDR3 has 19 amino acids. V shed 0 bases and J 7 bases; nucleotides not matched to a gene: 17. Germline-derived CDR1 and CDR2 are TSWWSYY and QGS. In DNA, the CDR3 is TGTGCTCTTGGGGAACTGCGCTTTCCTACGCCAACTGGGGGATCTAAACTCATCTTT. Translated: CALGELRFPTPTGGSKLIF.

The V and J genes are TRDV1 and TRDJ1; TRDD3 matches 8 bases. V was pared by 1 base and J by 2 bases, with 15 bases of the junction left unmatched. The CDR3 is made up of 19 amino acids. Germline assignment: CDR1 TSWWSYY and CDR2 QGS. The CDR3 spells CALGEQELGVPVGTDKLIF. As DNA, the CDR3 is TGTGCTCTTGGGGAACAGGAACTGGGGGTCCCCGTGGGAACCGATAAACTCATCTTT.

The gene calls are TRDV1 and TRDJ3; 8 nucleotides agree with TRDD3. Germline CDR1 TSWWSYY, CDR2 QGS. There are 28 residues in the CDR3. The J segment lost 0 bases and the V segment lost 2 bases, leaving 33 bases of the junction unmatched. This CDR3 is CALGEEEGPLLLSPGGQGSSWDTRQMFF. DNA of the CDR3: TGTGCTCTTGGGGAAGAAGAGGGGCCTCTACTACTAAGTCCTGGGGGACAGGGTAGCTCCTGGGACACCCGACAGATGTTTTTC.

In this sample, this clone turned up a few times. This sequence joins TRAV38-2/DV8 and TRDJ1, with 7 bases identical to TRDD3. The CDR3 runs 20 residues. Germline-derived CDR1 and CDR2 are TSESDYY and QEAYKQQN. The junction had 18 bases not matched to a gene; V was cut back by 1 base and J by 0 bases. The CDR3 coding sequence is TGTGCTTATAGGAGCTCTTTCGGCGGGGGATCCAGCTTGTACACCGATAAACTCATCTTT. It codes for CAYRSSFGGGSSLYTDKLIF.

This chain links TRDV1 with TRDJ1; 11 nucleotides line up with TRDD3. Trimming removed 5 bases from V and 0 bases from J; junction bases left unmatched: 20. Per germline, CDR1 TSWWSYY and CDR2 QGS. The CDR3 has 21 residues. The CDR3: CALGNRPSVLGDISYTDKLIF. The CDR3 coding sequence is TGTGCTCTTGGGAACAGGCCTTCCGTACTGGGGGATATCTCGTACACCGATAAACTCATCTTT.

A word on this clone: A junction boundary mismatches the germline segment, possibly from a read error. This sequence joins TRDV1 and TRDJ1, with D possibly matching TRDD2 (6 bases). Germline CDR1 is TSWWSYY and CDR2 is QGS. The CDR3 has 19 amino acids. The CDR3 is CALGENPTLGPSNTGKLIF. The DNA of the CDR3 is TGTGCTCTTGGGGAAAATCCTACGTTGGGGCCTTCGAACACCGGTAAACTCATCTTT.

V gene TRDV1 combines with J gene TRDJ1; 7 bases line up with TRDD3. Germline lookup yields CDR1 TSWWSYY and CDR2 QGS. Trimming removed 0 bases from V and 0 bases from J; junction bases left unmatched: 13. The CDR3 loop spans 19 amino acids. CDR3: CALGELAGGLTYYTDKLIF. The CDR3 DNA follows: TGTGCTCTTGGGGAACTAGCTGGGGGGCTTACCTACTACACCGATAAACTCATCTTT.

V is TRDV1 and J is TRDJ1; 11 bases are shared with TRDD3. The V and J ends lost 0 bases and 4 bases, in that order; junction bases with no gene match: 7. The germline CDR1 and CDR2 sequences are TSWWSYY and QGS. The CDR3 extends over 17 amino acids. The CDR3 loop is CALGELRLGDTGDKLIF. DNA of the CDR3: TGTGCTCTTGGGGAACTAAGGCTGGGGGATACTGGCGATAAACTCATCTTT.

This sequence joins TRDV1 and TRDJ1, with TRDD3 matching 7 bases. Germline V CDR1 and CDR2: TSWWSYY, QGS. V shed 1 base, J shed 3 bases, and the junction held 14 bases outside the gene matches. This CDR3 is 18 amino acids long. CDR3 sequence reads: CALGEPTSPGGGSDKLIF. CDR3 bases: TGTGCTCTTGGGGAACCTACCTCCCCCGGGGGGGGATCCGATAAACTCATCTTT.

The chain employs TRDV1 and TRDJ1, with D tentatively TRDD2 (6 bases). The CDR3 loop spans 23 amino acids. Trimming stripped 1 base from V and 0 bases from J, with 33 bases between. CDR1 is TSWWSYY, CDR2 QGS, per germline. CDR3: CALGEPTGAHPTLFGEYTDKLIF. Here the CDR3 DNA reads TGTGCTCTTGGGGAACCCACGGGGGCTCATCCTACTTTATTTGGGGAGTACACCGATAAACTCATCTTT.

This clone was observed a handful of times. V and J are TRDV1 and TRDJ1; the D gene is possibly TRDD1 (5 bases). The CDR3 sequence is 15 residues long. Trimming stripped 8 bases from V and 2 bases from J, with 18 bases between. Germline V gene sequence: CDR1 TSWWSYY, CDR2 QGS. The chain's CDR3 is CALKYQSEGTDKLIF. DNA of the CDR3: TGTGCTCTTAAATATCAATCCGAGGGGACCGATAAACTCATCTTT.

The rearrangement uses TRDV1 and TRDJ1, with D maybe TRDD2 (5 bases). Germline values: CDR1 TSWWSYY, CDR2 QGS. V was pared by 1 base and J by 2 bases, with 17 bases between. The CDR3 extends over 17 amino acids. For the CDR3, the DNA is TGTGCTCTTGGGGAACCAACCCCAGATCCTAGGACCGATAAACTCATCTTT. This encodes CALGEPTPDPRTDKLIF.

In its sample, this clone was seen a few times. The chain couples TRDV1 to TRDJ1; TRDD3 matches at 7 bases. V shed 0 bases, J shed 1 base, and the junction held 23 bases outside the gene matches. The CDR3 contains 22 residues. Germline loops: CDR1 TSWWSYY, CDR2 QGS. The CDR3 loop is CALGELERSQLGFHSVTDKLIF. The CDR3 DNA is TGTGCTCTTGGGGAACTAGAGCGGAGCCAACTGGGGTTCCACAGTGTCACCGATAAACTCATCTTT.

This chain joins TRDV1 and TRDJ1; 9 nucleotides line up with TRDD3. Germline values: CDR1 TSWWSYY, CDR2 QGS. V gave up 1 base and J gave up 11 bases; unmatched junction bases: 17. The CDR3 length is 17 residues. The CDR3: CALGEPLYPLGDKDLIF. The CDR3 DNA reads TGTGCTCTTGGGGAACCCCTTTACCCTTTGGGGGATAAAGACCTCATCTTT.

This clone was seen a few times. The chain links TRDV1 to TRDJ1; a possible D gene is TRDD3 (6 bases). V lost 8 bases to trimming and J lost 0 bases, with 25 bases between them. The CDR3 is made up of 18 amino acids. Germline values: CDR1 TSWWSYY, CDR2 QGS. The CDR3 region has the DNA TGTGCTCTTTGGCCGGACTTAACCGCTGGGGAATACACCGATAAACTCATCTTT. Its translation is CALWPDLTAGEYTDKLIF.

By sample fraction, this clone is medium-sized. The rearrangement joins TRDV1 to TRDJ1, with TRDD3 identical over 13 bases. CDR1 and CDR2 (germline): TSWWSYY, QGS. This CDR3 spans 20 amino acids. V lost 4 bases, J lost 4 bases, and 18 bases stayed unmatched. CDR3 in DNA: TGTGCTCTTGGGGTCGCTCGAATACTGGGGGATACGAGGTGGGTCGATAAACTCATCTTT. Translating it yields CALGVARILGDTRWVDKLIF.

This clone was recorded only once. This sequence joins TRDV1 and TRDJ2; TRDD3 is a possible D gene (5 bases). V gave up 0 bases and J gave up 7 bases, with 18 bases separating them. Germline CDR1 and CDR2: TSWWSYY and QGS. This CDR3 is built from 17 residues. CDR3 in DNA: TGTGCTCTTGGGGAACTGACTATCCGGGGGTGGGGAGCACAACTCTTCTTT. It encodes CALGELTIRGWGAQLFF.

This clone was seen a few times. V is TRDV1 and J is TRDJ1, with D maybe TRDD3 (6 bases). CDR1 is TSWWSYY and CDR2 is QGS in the germline V gene. V was trimmed by 5 bases and J by 0 bases, leaving 16 bases between them. This CDR3 region has 16 residues. CDR3 sequence: CALGFTGGDHTDKLIF. CDR3 bases: TGTGCTCTTGGGTTCACGGGGGGGGACCACACCGATAAACTCATCTTT.

The chain combines TRDV1 with TRDJ1; D may be TRDD3 (6 bases). Trimming cost V 4 bases and J 5 bases, with 14 bases left between them. Germline V lookup: CDR1 TSWWSYY, CDR2 QGS. This CDR3 has 14 residues. The CDR3 spells CALGGLLLGDKLIF. The CDR3 DNA reads as TGTGCTCTTGGGGGACTACTTCTGGGGGATAAACTCATCTTT.

The chain joins TRDV1 to TRDJ1; 13 nucleotides align to TRDD3. Germline CDR1 and CDR2: TSWWSYY and QGS. The ends lost 0 bases at V and 1 base at J; junction bases unmatched: 32. The CDR3 length is 27 residues. CDR3 loop: CALGELFRGDFRVLGDTGSPGTDKLIF. Written as DNA, the CDR3 is TGTGCTCTTGGGGAACTCTTCCGAGGGGACTTCCGGGTACTGGGGGATACGGGGAGTCCGGGCACCGATAAACTCATCTTT.

The V and J genes are TRDV1 and TRDJ1; 8 positions agree with TRDD3. CDR1 and CDR2 from the germline V gene are TSWWSYY and QGS. This CDR3 has 18 amino acids. V lost 0 bases, J lost 0 bases, and 9 bases stayed unmatched. The CDR3 nucleotides are TGTGCTCTTGGGGAACTAGGAGGGATACGCGAGAACACCGATAAACTCATCTTT. It translates to CALGELGGIRENTDKLIF.

The rearrangement uses TRDV1 and TRDJ1, with 13 bases aligning to TRDD3. Germline trimming cut 4 bases from V and 0 bases from J; bases unmatched to any gene: 23. The germline V gene has CDR1 TSWWSYY and CDR2 QGS. This CDR3 comprises 23 residues. The CDR3 DNA sequence: TGTGCTCTTGGGGTACCCTTTCTTCCCTCCCTACTGGGGGATACGCAGTACACCGATAAACTCATCTTT. Amino acids: CALGVPFLPSLLGDTQYTDKLIF.